This TCR beta chain was sequenced for a study of cytomegalovirus exposure and HLA in healthy donors. Generated by immunoSEQ multiplex PCR, the TCRdb table keeps only in-frame clones and is missing some. The sample lists 100,000 to 150,000 clones, 85% to 95% occurring once. To note about this clone: Antigen unknown.

Trimming took off 4 bases at V and 4 bases at J, with 17 bases between the two ends. Germline loops: CDR1 SNHLY, CDR2 FYNNEI. This CDR3 is 16 amino acids long. Study-level findings and limits: CMV antigen specificity was confirmed in vitro for a few CMV-associated chains. The study designated 150 to 200 TCR beta chains cytomegalovirus-associated. Subsequent analysis showed first-cohort TCR clusters tending to co-occur in 120 validation repertoires.

This rearrangement joins TRBV2 to TRBJ2-1; D is possibly TRBD2 (5 bases). The sequence came from a woman under 30 in good health and CMV-seronegative. Input material: PBMCs. CDR3 sequence: CASSGLGGGFYNEQFF. The CDR3 DNA is TGTGCCAGCAGTGGACTCGGAGGAGGCTTTTACAATGAGCAGTTCTTC.